Presented here are 30 T cell receptor beta chains from one specimen sequenced in a study of OX40 agonist ivuxolimab in advanced cancers. Using immunoSEQ multiplex PCR, the repertoire was profiled, and TCRdb retains in-frame clones only, with some absent. The sample includes tens of thousands of clones, roughly 80% of them seen just once. The sequencing used CD4+ or CD8+ T cells sorted from blood, collected in a trial of the OX40 agonist ivuxolimab. The source is an adult with an advanced solid tumor such as melanoma, head and neck, liver or kidney cancer.

V is TRBV6-1 and J is TRBJ2-1, with 8 positions matching TRBD2. The ends lost 6 bases at V and 4 bases at J; junction bases unmatched: 8. CDR1 and CDR2 (germline): MNHNS, SASEGT. The CDR3 covers 15 residues. Here the CDR3 DNA reads TGTGCCAGCAGGGAAACCGGGACTAGTTACAATGAGCAGTTCTTC. Residues: CASRETGTSYNEQFF.

The count of this clone is one. The V call is TRBV6-5, the J call TRBJ1-6; D unclear. The CDR3 runs to 14 residues. The V gene's germline CDR1 is MNHEY and CDR2 SVGAGI. The germline V and J ends were trimmed by 2 bases and 7 bases, with 9 bases remaining between them. CDR3 nucleotides: TGTGCCAGCAGTTACATGGGCCCAAATTCACCCCTCCACTTT. Protein: CASSYMGPNSPLHF.

The V call is TRBV21-1, the J call TRBJ2-1; TRBD1, the table's D call, lacks a check against the DNA. TRBV21-1 is termed a pseudogene. The CDR3 sequence is 17 residues long. CDR3 residues: CASSKGGGQVSCNEQFF. Here the CDR3 DNA reads TGTGCCAGCAGCAAAGGAGGAGGACAGGTCTCTTGTAATGAGCAGTTCTTC.

This chain joins TRBV14 and TRBJ2-2, with unresolved D. The CDR3 spans 15 residues. The germline V gene encodes CDR1 SGHDN and CDR2 FVKESK. Trimming removed 1 base from V and 4 bases from J, with 10 bases in between. CDR3 coding DNA: TGTGCCAGCAGCCAAGTGGGCAGTAGCACCGGGGAGCTGTTTTTT. This translates into CASSQVGSSTGELFF.

The chain has TRBV7-6 and TRBJ2-4; D perhaps matches TRBD2 (5 bases). The V gene's germline CDR1 is SGHVS and CDR2 FNYEAQ. The CDR3 extends over 19 amino acids. Trimming cost V 5 bases and J 1 base, with 24 bases left between them. In DNA form, the CDR3 reads TGTGCCAGCAGCCCGGATGCTGCCGAAATTAGAGGGGCCAAAAACATTCAGTACTTC. This gives the protein CASSPDAAEIRGAKNIQYF.

This clone was seen a single time. This chain links TRBV5-1 with TRBJ2-1; 7 bases line up with TRBD2. Trimming cost V 0 bases and J 0 bases; bases outside gene matches: 3. Germline CDR1 and CDR2: SGHRS and YFSETQ. This CDR3 region has 16 residues. The CDR3: CASSLDAGDSYNEQFF. The CDR3 DNA reads TGCGCCAGCAGCTTGGATGCGGGAGACTCCTACAATGAGCAGTTCTTC.

The rearrangement joins TRBV6-1 to TRBJ1-5, with TRBD1 matching over 8 bases. Germline CDR1 MNHNS, CDR2 SASEGT. The CDR3 runs 14 residues. Trimming took 8 bases from V and 3 from J; bases not matched to a gene: 6. The CDR3 sequence: CASQDRGHNQPQHF. The CDR3 coding sequence is TGTGCCAGCCAAGACAGGGGCCACAATCAGCCCCAGCATTTT.

V is TRBV10-3 and J is TRBJ1-1; D is possibly TRBD1 (5 bases). Germline V gene lookup returns CDR1 ENHRY and CDR2 SYGVKD. The V end was cut by 10 bases, the J end by 1 base, with 25 bases between. The length of the CDR3 is 17 residues. This CDR3 reads CASRTHDRGQGNTEAFF. CDR3 bases: TGTGCCAGCAGGACACATGACAGAGGACAAGGGAACACTGAAGCTTTCTTT.

The chain has TRBV11-2 and TRBJ2-1, with 12 bases lining up with TRBD2. CDR1 and CDR2 (germline): SGHAT, FQNNGV. This CDR3 region has 15 residues. V lost 5 bases, J lost 6 bases, and 5 bases stayed unmatched. CDR3 sequence (DNA): TGTGCCAGCAGCCCGACTAGCGGGGGCCTCAATGAGCAGTTCTTC. Translation: CASSPTSGGLNEQFF.

V is TRBV18 and J is TRBJ1-5; 7 bases align to TRBD1. Trimming cost V 3 bases and J 0 bases; bases outside gene matches: 2. This CDR3 is built from 15 residues. The germline CDR1 and CDR2 sequences are KGHSH and LQKENI. In DNA, the CDR3 is TGTGCCAGCTCACCGACAGGGAATAGCAATCAGCCCCAGCATTTT. Protein sequence: CASSPTGNSNQPQHF.

The chain employs TRBV19 and TRBJ2-5, with 8 bases that match TRBD2. With V trimmed by 3 bases and J by 4 bases, 7 bases remained unmatched. Germline-derived CDR1 and CDR2 are LNHDA and SQIVND (reference sequence). The CDR3 length is 15 residues. The CDR3 here is CASSMLGAGGETQYF. In DNA form, the CDR3 reads TGTGCCAGTAGTATGCTCGGTGCGGGAGGAGAGACCCAGTACTTC. Full variable domain (remainder filled in from reference TRBV19 and TRBJ2-5): DGGITQSPKYLFRKEGQNVTLSCEQNLNHDAMYWYRQDPGQGLRLIYYSQIVNDFQKGDIAEGYSVSREKKESFPLTVTSAQKNPTAFYLCASSMLGAGGETQYFGPGTRLLVL.

This clone has only a few counts. The CDR3 nucleotides read TGTGCCAGCAGCCCTGTTGGACCGAACTATGGCTACACCTTC. Encoded protein: CASSPVGPNYGYTF. The chain links TRBV11-2 to TRBJ1-2; D call uncertain. Germline V lookup: CDR1 SGHAT, CDR2 FQNNGV. The CDR3 extends over 14 amino acids. V lost 5 bases and J 2 bases, leaving 12 bases between the germline ends. Using reference TRBV11-2 and TRBJ1-2 for the parts outside the CDR3, the full variable domain is EAGVAQSPRYKIIEKRQSVAFWCNPISGHATLYWYQQILGQGPKLLIQFQNNGVVDDSQLPKDRFSAERLKGVDSTLKIQPAKLEDSAVYLCASSPVGPNYGYTFGSGTRLTVV.

This chain links TRBV29-1 with TRBJ2-7; D is unclear. The V end lost 8 bases, the J end lost 6 bases, and 17 bases lay between the germline ends. The germline gives CDR1 SQVTM, CDR2 ANQGSEA. The CDR3 has 12 residues. CDR3 bases: TGCAGCTTCCGCTTGGGTAGATCCGAGCAGTACTTC. Its translation: CSFRLGRSEQYF.

The rearrangement links TRBV11-3 to TRBJ1-1; tentatively, D is TRBD1 (5 bases). CDR3 size: 15 residues. Germline CDR1 and CDR2: SGHNT and YENEEA. V was trimmed by 1 base and J by 0 bases, leaving 9 bases between them. CDR3 residues: CASSLAQGMNTEAFF. CDR3 DNA: TGTGCCAGCAGCTTAGCCCAGGGTATGAACACTGAAGCTTTCTTT.

The chain joins TRBV30 to TRBJ1-5, with a possible D match to TRBD1 (6 bases). The CDR3 consists of 13 residues. V was pared by 2 bases and J by 6 bases, with 11 bases between. The V gene's germline CDR1 is GTSNPN and CDR2 SVGIG (reference sequence). CDR3 sequence (DNA): TGTGCCTGGAGTCTACAGGGACGTCAGCCCCAGCATTTT. This translates into CAWSLQGRQPQHF.

The chain carries TRBV30 and TRBJ2-1, with D uncertain. Germline lookup yields CDR1 GTSNPN and CDR2 SVGIG (reference sequence). Between the trimmed V and J ends, which lost 1 base and 7 bases, there was a span of 14 bases. The CDR3 length is 14 residues. In DNA, the CDR3 is TGTGCCTGGAGTGGTGGAAAGGGAAGTAATGAGCAGTTCTTC. It is translated as CAWSGGKGSNEQFF.

This chain joins TRBV30 and TRBJ1-1; D is possibly TRBD1 (6 bases). There are 13 residues in the CDR3. Germline V lookup: CDR1 GTSNPN, CDR2 SVGIG (reference sequence). Trimming cost V 3 bases and J 1 base, with 9 bases left between them. The CDR3 DNA is TGTGCCTGGAGCCCACAGGGGAACACTGAAGCTTTCTTT. Translated: CAWSPQGNTEAFF.

The chain combines TRBV7-3 with TRBJ2-7; 9 bases are a match to TRBD1. The CDR3 sequence is 14 residues long. With 5 bases clipped from V and 4 bases from J, the junction kept 6 bases outside the gene matches. CDR1 and CDR2 (germline): SGHTA, FQGTGA. CDR3 in DNA: TGTGCCAGCAGCCCAGGACAGGGGAATTACGAGCAGTACTTC. This translates into CASSPGQGNYEQYF.

This clone came up a few times. V usage is TRBV11-2 and J usage is TRBJ1-1; perhaps TRBD1 as D (5 bases). The V gene lost 5 bases and the J gene lost 0 bases, with 13 bases spanning the gap. The CDR3 spans 15 residues. Germline V CDR1 and CDR2: SGHAT, FQNNGV. Written as DNA, the CDR3 is TGTGCCAGCAGCGCTGGACAAATCCTGAACACTGAAGCTTTCTTT. It specifies CASSAGQILNTEAFF.

The CDR3 region has the DNA TGTGCCAGCAGCTTAACGGGAAGGGAAAAACTGTTTTTT. As protein: CASSLTGREKLFF. The chain uses TRBV7-8 and TRBJ1-4; D not resolved. CDR1 is SGHVS, CDR2 FQNEAQ, per germline. The germline V and J ends were trimmed by 2 bases and 8 bases, with 9 bases remaining between them. The CDR3 totals 13 residues. Filled out from reference TRBV7-8 and TRBJ1-4, the complete variable domain reads GAGVSQSPRYKVAKRGQDVALRCDPISGHVSLFWYQQALGQGPEFLTYFQNEAQLDKSGLPSDRFFAERPEGSVSTLKIQRTQQEDSAVYLCASSLTGREKLFFGSGTQLSVL.

This clone was seen only once. The gene calls are TRBV30 and TRBJ1-2; TRBD1 aligns across 7 bases. Germline CDR1 is GTSNPN and CDR2 is SVGIG (reference sequence). The CDR3 has 16 amino acids. The junction had 7 bases not matched to a gene; V was cut back by 0 bases and J by 0 bases. In DNA form, the CDR3 reads TGTGCCTGGAGTGTATTAGCAGGGGGAGCTAACTATGGCTACACCTTC. Protein product: CAWSVLAGGANYGYTF.

This chain links TRBV19 with TRBJ1-5; 10 bases agree with TRBD1. The V segment lost 4 bases and the J segment 6 bases; nucleotides outside the gene matches: 3. Germline values: CDR1 LNHDA, CDR2 SQIVND (reference sequence). There are 14 residues in the CDR3. Here the CDR3 DNA reads TGTGCCAGTAGTACCCGACAGGGGGCTCAGCCCCAGCATTTT. Protein sequence: CASSTRQGAQPQHF.

CDR3 loop: CASSLDTTPRWNEQFF. CDR3 in DNA: TGTGCCAGCAGCTTGGATACGACCCCACGGTGGAATGAGCAGTTCTTC. The rearrangement links TRBV5-4 to TRBJ2-1, with D uncertain. CDR3 size: 16 residues. CDR1 and CDR2 (germline): SGHNT, YYREEE (reference sequence). V lost 0 bases and J lost 7, with 17 bases in between.

In this sample, this clone turned up a few times. The gene calls are TRBV6-1 and TRBJ1-2, with D hard to call. CDR3 size: 14 residues. Trimming removed 4 bases from V and 2 bases from J, with 11 bases in between. CDR1 and CDR2 from the germline V gene are MNHNS and SASEGT. CDR3 in amino acids: CASSVATANYGYTF. The CDR3 region has the DNA TGTGCCAGCAGTGTCGCCACGGCCAACTATGGCTACACCTTC.

This rearrangement joins TRBV11-2 to TRBJ2-1; TRBD2 might be the D (7 bases). Germline CDR1 SGHAT, CDR2 FQNNGV. This CDR3 is built from 16 residues. The V end lost 6 bases, the J end lost 4 bases, and 19 bases lay between the germline ends. In DNA, the CDR3 is TGTGCCAGCAGGGGGGCAAGGAGCGGGGATTACAATGAGCAGTTCTTC. Translated, it gives CASRGARSGDYNEQFF.

The CDR3 nucleotides read TGTGCCAGCAGCTTGGGGGATGAGTATGGCTACACCTTC. It encodes CASSLGDEYGYTF. The rearrangement uses TRBV5-6 and TRBJ1-2; D ambiguous. This CDR3 is built from 13 residues. Germline loops: CDR1 SGHDT, CDR2 YYEEEE. The germline V and J ends were trimmed by 0 bases and 5 bases, with 8 bases remaining between them.

V gene TRBV14 combines with J gene TRBJ2-3; D is uncertain. The CDR3 length is 14 residues. Between the trimmed V and J ends, which lost 0 bases and 7 bases, there was a span of 11 bases. In germline, CDR1 is SGHDN, CDR2 FVKESK. As DNA, the CDR3 is TGTGCCAGCAGCCAAGATTACGGTGCCAATACGCAGTATTTT. This sequence encodes CASSQDYGANTQYF.

The chain has TRBV5-5 and TRBJ2-5; possible D gene TRBD1, 6 bases. Germline CDR1 and CDR2: SGHKS and YYEKEE (reference sequence). With 4 bases removed from V and 3 bases from J, the gap between germline ends came to 16 bases. This CDR3 has 15 amino acids. Written as DNA, the CDR3 is TGTGCCAGCAGCATTCGGTGGCAGGGGAAAGAGACCCAGTACTTC. Encoded protein: CASSIRWQGKETQYF.

The V and J genes are TRBV7-9 and TRBJ2-3, with unresolved D. CDR3 length: 14 residues. Germline values: CDR1 SEHNR, CDR2 FQNEAQ (reference sequence). V lost 0 bases, J lost 0 bases, and 4 bases lay in between. CDR3 loop: CASSLAASTDTQYF. The CDR3 DNA is TGTGCCAGCAGCTTAGCGGCTAGCACAGATACGCAGTATTTT. Complete variable domain (other parts from reference TRBV7-9 and TRBJ2-3): DTGVSQNPRHKITKRGQNVTFRCDPISEHNRLYWYRQTLGQGPEFLTYFQNEAQLEKSRLLSDRFSAERPKGSFSTLEIQRTEQGDSAMYLCASSLAASTDTQYFGPGTRLTVL.

The chain links TRBV6-1 to TRBJ1-2, with D unresolved. Germline CDR1 MNHNS, CDR2 SASEGT. The CDR3 is 10 residues long. V lost 9 bases and J lost 5, with 7 bases in between. The CDR3 bases are TGTGCCAGTCTAAAGTATGGCTACACCTTC. Translating gives CASLKYGYTF.